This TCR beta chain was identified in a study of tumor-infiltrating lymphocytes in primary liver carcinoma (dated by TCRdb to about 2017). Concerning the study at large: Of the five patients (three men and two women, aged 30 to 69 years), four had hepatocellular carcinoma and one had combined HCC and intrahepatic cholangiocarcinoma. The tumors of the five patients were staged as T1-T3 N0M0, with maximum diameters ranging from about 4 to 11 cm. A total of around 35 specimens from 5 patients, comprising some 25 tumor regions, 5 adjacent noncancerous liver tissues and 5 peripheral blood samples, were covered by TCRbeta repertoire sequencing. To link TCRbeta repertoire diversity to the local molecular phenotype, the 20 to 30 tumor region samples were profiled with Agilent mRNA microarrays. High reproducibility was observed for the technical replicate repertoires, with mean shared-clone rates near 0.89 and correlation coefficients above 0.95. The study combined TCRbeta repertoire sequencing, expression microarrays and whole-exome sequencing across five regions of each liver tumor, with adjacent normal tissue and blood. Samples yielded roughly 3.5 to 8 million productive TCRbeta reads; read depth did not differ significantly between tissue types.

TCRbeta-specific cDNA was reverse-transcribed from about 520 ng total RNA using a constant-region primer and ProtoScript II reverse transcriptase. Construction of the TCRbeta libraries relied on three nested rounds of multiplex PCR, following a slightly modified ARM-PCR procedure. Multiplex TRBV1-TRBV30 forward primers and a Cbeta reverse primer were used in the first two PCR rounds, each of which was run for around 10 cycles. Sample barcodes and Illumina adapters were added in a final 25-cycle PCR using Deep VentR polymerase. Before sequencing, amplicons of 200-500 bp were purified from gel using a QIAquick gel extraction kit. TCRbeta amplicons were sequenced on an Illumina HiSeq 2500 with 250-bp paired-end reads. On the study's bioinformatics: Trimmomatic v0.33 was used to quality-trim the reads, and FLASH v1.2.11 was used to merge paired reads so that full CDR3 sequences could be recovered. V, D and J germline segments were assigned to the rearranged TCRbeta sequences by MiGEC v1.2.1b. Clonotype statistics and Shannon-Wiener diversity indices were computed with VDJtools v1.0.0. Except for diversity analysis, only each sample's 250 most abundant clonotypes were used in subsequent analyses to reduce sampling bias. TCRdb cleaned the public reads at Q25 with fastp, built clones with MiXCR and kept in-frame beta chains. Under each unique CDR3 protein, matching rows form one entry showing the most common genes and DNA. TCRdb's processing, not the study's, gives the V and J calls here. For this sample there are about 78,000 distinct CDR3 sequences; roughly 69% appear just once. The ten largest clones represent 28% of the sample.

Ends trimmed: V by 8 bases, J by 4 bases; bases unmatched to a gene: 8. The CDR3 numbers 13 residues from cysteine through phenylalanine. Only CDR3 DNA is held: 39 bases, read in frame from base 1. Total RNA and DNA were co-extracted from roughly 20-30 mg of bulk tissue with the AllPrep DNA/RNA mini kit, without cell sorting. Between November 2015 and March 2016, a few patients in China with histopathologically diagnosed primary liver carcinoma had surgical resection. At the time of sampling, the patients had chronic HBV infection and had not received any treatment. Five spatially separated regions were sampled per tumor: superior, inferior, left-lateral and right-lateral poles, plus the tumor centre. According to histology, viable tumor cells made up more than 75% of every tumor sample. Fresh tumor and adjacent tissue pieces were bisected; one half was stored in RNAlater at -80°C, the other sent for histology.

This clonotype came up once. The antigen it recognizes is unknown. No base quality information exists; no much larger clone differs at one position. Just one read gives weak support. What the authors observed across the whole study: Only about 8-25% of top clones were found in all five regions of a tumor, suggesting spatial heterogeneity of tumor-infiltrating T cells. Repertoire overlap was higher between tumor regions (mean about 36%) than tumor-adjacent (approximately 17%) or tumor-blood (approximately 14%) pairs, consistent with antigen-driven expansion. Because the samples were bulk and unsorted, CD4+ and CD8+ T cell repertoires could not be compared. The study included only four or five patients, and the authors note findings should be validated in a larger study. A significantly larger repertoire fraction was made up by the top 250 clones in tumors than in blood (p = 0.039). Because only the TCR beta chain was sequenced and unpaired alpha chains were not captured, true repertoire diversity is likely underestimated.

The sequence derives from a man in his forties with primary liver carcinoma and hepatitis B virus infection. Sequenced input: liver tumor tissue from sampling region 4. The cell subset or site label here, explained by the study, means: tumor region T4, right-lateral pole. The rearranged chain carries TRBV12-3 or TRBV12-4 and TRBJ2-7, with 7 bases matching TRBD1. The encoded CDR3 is CASGSGQCYEQYF. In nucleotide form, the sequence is TGTGCCAGCGGTTCGGGACAGTGTTACGAGCAGTACTTC.